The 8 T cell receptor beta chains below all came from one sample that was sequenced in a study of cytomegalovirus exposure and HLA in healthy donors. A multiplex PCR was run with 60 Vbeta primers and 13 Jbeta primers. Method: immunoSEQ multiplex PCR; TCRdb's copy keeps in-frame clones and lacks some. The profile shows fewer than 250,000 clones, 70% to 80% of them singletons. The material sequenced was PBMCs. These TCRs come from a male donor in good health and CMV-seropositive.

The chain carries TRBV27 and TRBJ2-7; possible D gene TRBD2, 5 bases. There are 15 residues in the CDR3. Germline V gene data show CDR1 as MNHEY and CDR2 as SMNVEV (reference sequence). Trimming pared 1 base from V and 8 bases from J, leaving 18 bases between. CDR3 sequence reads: CASSLWADSPHQQYF. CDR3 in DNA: TGTGCCAGCAGTTTATGGGCGGACTCCCCGCATCAGCAGTACTTC.

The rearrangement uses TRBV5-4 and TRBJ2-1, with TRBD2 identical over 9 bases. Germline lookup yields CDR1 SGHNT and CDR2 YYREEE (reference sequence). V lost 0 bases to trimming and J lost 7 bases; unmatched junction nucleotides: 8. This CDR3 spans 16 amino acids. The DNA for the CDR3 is TGTGCCAGCAGCTTGGCCGCGGGAGGGGGTTCGAATGAGCAGTTCTTC. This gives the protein CASSLAAGGGSNEQFF.

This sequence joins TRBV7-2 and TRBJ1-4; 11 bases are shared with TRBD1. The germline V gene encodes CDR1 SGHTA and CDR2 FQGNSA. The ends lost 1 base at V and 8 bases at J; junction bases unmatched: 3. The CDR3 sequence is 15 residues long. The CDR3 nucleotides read TGTGCCAGCAGCTTAGGGACAGGGGGCATGGAAAAACTGTTTTTT. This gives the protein CASSLGTGGMEKLFF.

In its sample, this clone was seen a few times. This CDR3 is CASSLDRLQGRTEAFF. DNA of the CDR3: TGTGCCAGCAGCTTAGATCGGCTACAGGGGCGTACTGAAGCTTTCTTT. The V gene is TRBV11-2, the J gene TRBJ1-1; 7 bases match TRBD1. In germline, CDR1 is SGHAT, CDR2 FQNNGV. J lost 5 bases, V lost 0 bases, and 9 bases had no gene match. The CDR3 is 16 residues long.

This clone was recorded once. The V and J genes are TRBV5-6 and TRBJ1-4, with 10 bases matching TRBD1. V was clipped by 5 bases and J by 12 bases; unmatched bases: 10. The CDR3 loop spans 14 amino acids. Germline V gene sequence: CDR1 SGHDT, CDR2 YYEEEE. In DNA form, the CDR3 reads TGTGCCAGCAGTTTAGAATTGGGGACAGGGGAACTGTTTTTT. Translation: CASSLELGTGELFF.

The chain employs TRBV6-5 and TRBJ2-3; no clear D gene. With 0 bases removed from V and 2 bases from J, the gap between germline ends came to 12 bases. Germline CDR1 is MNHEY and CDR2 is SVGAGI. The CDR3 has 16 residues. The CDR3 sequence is CASSYSFTALTDTQYF. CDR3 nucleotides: TGTGCCAGCAGTTACTCGTTCACAGCCCTCACAGATACGCAGTATTTT.

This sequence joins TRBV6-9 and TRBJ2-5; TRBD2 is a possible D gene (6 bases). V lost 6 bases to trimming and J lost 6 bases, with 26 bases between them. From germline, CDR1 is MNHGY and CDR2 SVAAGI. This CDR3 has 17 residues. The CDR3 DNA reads TGTGCCAGCAGACCTCGTGGGGGGTCGTGGGGCGATCAGACCCAGTACTTC. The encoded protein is CASRPRGGSWGDQTQYF.

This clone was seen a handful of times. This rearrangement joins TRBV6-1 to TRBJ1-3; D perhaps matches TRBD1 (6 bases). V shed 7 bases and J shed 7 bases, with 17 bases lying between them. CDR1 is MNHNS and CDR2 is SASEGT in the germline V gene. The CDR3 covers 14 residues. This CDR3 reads CASTSGVAGNTIYF. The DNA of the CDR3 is TGTGCCAGCACCTCAGGGGTCGCCGGCAACACCATATATTTT.